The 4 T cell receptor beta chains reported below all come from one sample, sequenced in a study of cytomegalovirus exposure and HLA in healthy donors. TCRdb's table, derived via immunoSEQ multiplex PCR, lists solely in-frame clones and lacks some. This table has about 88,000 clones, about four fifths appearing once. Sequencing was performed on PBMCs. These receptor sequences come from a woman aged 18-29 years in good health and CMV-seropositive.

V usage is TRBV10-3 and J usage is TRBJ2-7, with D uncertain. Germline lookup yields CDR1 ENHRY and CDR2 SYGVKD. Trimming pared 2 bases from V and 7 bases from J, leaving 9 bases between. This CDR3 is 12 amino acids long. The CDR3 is CAISEIRREQYF. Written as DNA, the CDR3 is TGTGCCATCAGTGAGATTAGGCGGGAGCAGTACTTC.

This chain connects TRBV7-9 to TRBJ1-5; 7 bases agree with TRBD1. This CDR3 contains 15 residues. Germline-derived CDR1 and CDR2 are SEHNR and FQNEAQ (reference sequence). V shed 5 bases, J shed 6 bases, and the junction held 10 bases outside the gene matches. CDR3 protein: CASSPRDSLGQPQHF. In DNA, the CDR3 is TGTGCCAGCAGCCCGAGGGACAGTCTCGGTCAGCCCCAGCATTTT.

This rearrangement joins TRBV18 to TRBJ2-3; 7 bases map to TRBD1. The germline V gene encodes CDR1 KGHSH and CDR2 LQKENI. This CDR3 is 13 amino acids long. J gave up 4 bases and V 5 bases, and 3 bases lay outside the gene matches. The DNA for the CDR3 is TGTGCCAGCTCAACAGGACAGGCAGATACGCAGTATTTT. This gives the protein CASSTGQADTQYF.

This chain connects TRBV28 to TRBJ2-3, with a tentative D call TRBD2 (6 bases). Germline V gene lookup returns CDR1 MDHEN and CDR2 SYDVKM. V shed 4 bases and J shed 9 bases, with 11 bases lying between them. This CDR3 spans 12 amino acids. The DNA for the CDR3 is TGTGCCAGCAGTTCCCCGGCGGGGACGCAGTATTTT. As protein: CASSSPAGTQYF.